Sequencing of this T cell receptor (beta chain) was carried out in a study of T cell repertoires in cytomegalovirus infection. Study in general: Well-studied HLA-B-restricted CMV epitopes were used in the study alongside recently identified HLA-C-restricted ones. Matching HLA type and CMV infection were both indicated by public TCR beta signatures.

TCRdb reprocessed the reads via MiXCR and lists one record per CDR3 protein. The sample includes approximately 1,000,000 distinct CDR3 sequences, roughly 31% of them seen just once. Study conclusions and caveats: CMV-specific TCR beta clonotypes restricted by HLA-C dominated the ex vivo response. People with CMV and the relevant HLA were identified by cumulative public TCR beta family frequency.

About this clonotype itself: Its antigen remains unidentified.

Trimming removed 1 base from V and 6 bases from J; junction bases left unmatched: 7. The CDR3 is made up of 16 amino acids. Germline V lookup: CDR1 LNHNV, CDR2 YYDKDF (reference sequence). This receptor was obtained from a human donor in good health (CMV status not recorded). Some clones in this sample may be carry-over from other donors' samples. The sequencing here drew on cultured CD8+ T cells from PBMCs, taken from culture after CMV antigen stimulation. The chain combines TRBV15 with TRBJ1-5, with TRBD1 identical over 9 bases. The CDR3 coding sequence is TGTGCCACCAGCAGAGTTGTGACAGGGGGGTTTCAGCCCCAGCATTTT. Amino acid sequence: CATSRVVTGGFQPQHF.